Sequencing of this TCR beta chain was carried out in a study of cytomegalovirus exposure and HLA in healthy donors. General study points: According to reports, the classifier identified cytomegalovirus status with high specificity and sensitivity.

The CDR3 spans 15 residues. Trimming took off 2 bases at V and 3 bases at J, with 13 bases between the two ends. Per the germline V gene, CDR1 is SGHRS and CDR2 is YFSETQ. A remark on this clone: No antigen is known for it.

Both 60 Vbeta primers and 13 Jbeta primers went into the PCR. The data were produced by immunoSEQ multiplex PCR, yet TCRdb's version contains in-frame clones alone and is incomplete. The sample holds about 73,000 clones, over 70% seen once. J is TRBJ2-3 and V is TRBV5-1; the D gene is possibly TRBD2 (7 bases). This TCR was sampled from a man in his 70s in good health and CMV-seronegative. The specimen sequenced was PBMCs. CDR3 DNA: TGCGCCAGCAGCTTAAGGGGGGGCGGAACAGATACGCAGTATTTT. The encoded protein is CASSLRGGGTDTQYF.